This T cell receptor beta chain came from a study of blood T cells in healthy people across ages. This clonotype was found many times. Because the CDR3's place on the DNA is in doubt, the DNA is left out and the CDR3 is given as listed by TCRdb. It was with a sample-barcoded 5' primer and a J-beta primer mix that a second PCR of roughly 7 to 12 cycles was run. The study obtained at least 2.5 million CDR3-containing paired-end reads from every sample. One entry per CDR3 protein results from TCRdb running MiXCR on the 5' RACE reads. The repertoire holds around 1.5 million distinct CDR3 sequences, with roughly 60% as singletons. The CDR3 comprises 12 residues, both ends counted. The germline gives CDR1 SEHNR, CDR2 FQNEAQ (reference sequence).

Material: blood. V usage is TRBV7-9 and J usage is TRBJ2-3. The receptor was derived from a man between 18 and 35 years old in good health. The CDR3 here is CASSFLADTQYF.